The entry below describes one T cell receptor beta chain. Described time point: pre-treatment sample, taken before nivolumab and TIL therapy. Patients were adults with stage 4 NSCLC. This entry comes from a study of TIL therapy for anti-PD-1-resistant metastatic lung cancer. Study details: Tumors carried a median about 1.5 non-synonymous mutations per megabase.

The CDR3 consists of 13 residues. Germline V gene sequence: CDR1 MNHEY, CDR2 SVGAGI. Trimming cost V 0 bases and J 6 bases, with 9 bases left between them. This was the immunoSEQ v3 assay. The data were produced by immunoSEQ multiplex PCR, yet TCRdb's version contains in-frame clones alone and is incomplete. The data hold 35,000 or so clones, with around 79% observed a single time. This TCR came from a person aged 25 to 85 with non-small cell lung cancer. Source: blood, taken at baseline. The chain is built from TRBV6-5 and TRBJ2-7; D perhaps matches TRBD1 (5 bases). The CDR3 sequence is CASSYSSQGEQYF. The CDR3 coding sequence is TGTGCCAGCAGTTACTCGTCGCAGGGCGAGCAGTACTTC.